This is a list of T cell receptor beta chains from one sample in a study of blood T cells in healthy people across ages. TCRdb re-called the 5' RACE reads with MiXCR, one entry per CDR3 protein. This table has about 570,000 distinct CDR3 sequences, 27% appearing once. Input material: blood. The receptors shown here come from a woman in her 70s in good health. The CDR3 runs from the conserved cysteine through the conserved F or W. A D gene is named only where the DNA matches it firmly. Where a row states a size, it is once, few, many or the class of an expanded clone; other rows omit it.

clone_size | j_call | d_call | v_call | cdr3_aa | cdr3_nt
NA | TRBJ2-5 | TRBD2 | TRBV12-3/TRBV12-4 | CASSGTTEETQYF | TGTGCCAGCAGCGGGACTACCGAAGAGACCCAGTACTTC
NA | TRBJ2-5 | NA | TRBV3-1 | CASSPGDRPFKETQYF | TGTGCCAGCAGCCCGGGGGACAGACCGTTTAAAGAGACCCAGTACTTC
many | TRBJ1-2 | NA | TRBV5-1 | CASSETDFPYGYTF | TGCGCCAGCAGCGAGACAGATTTCCCTTATGGCTACACCTTC
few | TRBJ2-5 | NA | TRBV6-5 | CASSYWGDSSEETQYF | TGTGCCAGCAGTTACTGGGGGGACAGTTCTGAGGAGACCCAGTACTTC
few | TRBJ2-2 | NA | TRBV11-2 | CASSLLGPTGELFF | TGTGCCAGCAGCTTGCTGGGGCCCACCGGGGAGCTGTTTTTT
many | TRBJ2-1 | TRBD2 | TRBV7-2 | CASSLVAGGRVNEQFF | TGTGCCAGCAGCTTAGTAGCGGGGGGCCGGGTTAATGAGCAGTTCTTC
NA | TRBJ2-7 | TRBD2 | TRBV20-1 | CSASSSGPYEQYF | TGCAGTGCTAGCTCTAGCGGACCCTACGAGCAGTACTTC
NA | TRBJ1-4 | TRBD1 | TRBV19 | CAGSRRQGGNEKLFF | TGTGCCGGTAGTAGACGACAGGGGGGTAATGAAAAACTGTTTTTT
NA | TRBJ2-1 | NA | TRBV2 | CASSEAGLYNEQFF | TGTGCCAGCAGTGAAGCGGGATTATACAATGAGCAGTTCTTC
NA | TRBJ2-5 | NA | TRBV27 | CASSLSFRGGYQETQYF | TGTGCCAGCAGTTTATCGTTCCGGGGCGGGTACCAAGAGACCCAGTACTTC
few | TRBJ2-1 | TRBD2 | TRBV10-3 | CAITPRVAGGLTYNEQFF | TGTGCCATCACTCCCCGAGTAGCGGGGGGGCTCACCTACAATGAGCAGTTCTTC
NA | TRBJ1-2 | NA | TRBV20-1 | CSAYGPGYAYTF | TGCAGTGCTTATGGACCGGGCTATGCCTACACCTTC
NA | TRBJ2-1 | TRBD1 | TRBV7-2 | CASSLAGTGGGNEQFF | TGTGCCAGCAGCTTAGCCGGGACAGGGGGGGGCAATGAGCAGTTCTTC
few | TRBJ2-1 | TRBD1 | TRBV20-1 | CSAKDRVKDNEQFF | TGCAGTGCTAAAGACAGGGTAAAGGACAATGAGCAGTTCTTC
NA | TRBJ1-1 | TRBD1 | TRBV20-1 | CSASATGGTEAFF | TGCAGTGCTAGCGCAACAGGGGGCACTGAAGCTTTCTTT
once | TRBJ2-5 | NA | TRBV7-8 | CASSFVPRQETQYF | TGTGCCAGCAGCTTCGTACCCAGGCAAGAGACCCAGTACTTC
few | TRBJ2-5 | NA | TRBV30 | CAWSVQGSSETQYF | TGTGCCTGGAGTGTTCAGGGCTCCTCAGAGACCCAGTACTTC
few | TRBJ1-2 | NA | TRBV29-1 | CSVMAGVNHGYTF | TGCAGCGTTATGGCAGGGGTGAACCATGGCTACACCTTC
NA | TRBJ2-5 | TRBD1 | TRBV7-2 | CASSSGQRETQYF | TGTGCCAGCAGCTCGGGACAGAGGGAGACCCAGTACTTC
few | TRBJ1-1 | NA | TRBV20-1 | CYPSRNTEAFF | TGTTACCCAAGCAGGAACACTGAAGCTTTCTTT
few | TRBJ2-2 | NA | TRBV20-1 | CSASSGAYTGELFF | TGCAGTGCTTCATCCGGGGCGTACACCGGGGAGCTGTTTTTT
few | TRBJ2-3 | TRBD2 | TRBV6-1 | CASRETSGGLDTQYF | TGTGCCAGCAGGGAGACTAGCGGGGGTCTAGATACGCAGTATTTT
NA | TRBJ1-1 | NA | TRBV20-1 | CSAGQLNTEAFF | TGCAGTGCTGGACAGCTGAACACTGAAGCTTTCTTT
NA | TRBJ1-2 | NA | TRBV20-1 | CSALSGAGYTF | TGCAGTGCTCTGTCAGGCGCCGGCTACACCTTC
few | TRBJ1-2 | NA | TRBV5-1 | CASSPDRTDNTF | TGCGCCAGCAGCCCCGACCGGACGGATAACACCTTC
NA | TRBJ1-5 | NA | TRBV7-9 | CASSSDSSNQPQHF | TGTGCCAGCAGCTCGGACAGTAGCAATCAGCCCCAGCATTTT
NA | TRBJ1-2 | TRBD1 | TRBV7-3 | CASARTGGAEGYTF | TGTGCCAGCGCACGGACAGGGGGCGCGGAGGGCTACACCTTC
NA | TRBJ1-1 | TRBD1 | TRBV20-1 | CSATQGLRITGAFF | TGCAGTGCTACACAGGGGCTGAGAATTACTGGAGCTTTCTTT
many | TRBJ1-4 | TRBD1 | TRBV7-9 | CASSWTGGGEKLFF | TGTGCCAGCAGCTGGACAGGAGGAGGGGAAAAACTGTTTTTT
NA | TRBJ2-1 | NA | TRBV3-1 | CASSQGRGRGEQFF | TGTGCCAGCAGCCAGGGACGCGGCCGCGGGGAGCAGTTCTTC
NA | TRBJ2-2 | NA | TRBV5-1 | CASSFTGTQNTGELFF | TGCGCCAGCAGTTTCACCGGGACACAGAACACCGGGGAGCTGTTTTTT
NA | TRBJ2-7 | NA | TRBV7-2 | CASSLEAVYEQYF | TGTGCCAGCAGCTTAGAGGCGGTCTACGAGCAGTACTTC
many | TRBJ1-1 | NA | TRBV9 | CASSVGWGNTEAFF | TGTGCCAGCAGCGTAGGGTGGGGAAACACTGAAGCTTTCTTT
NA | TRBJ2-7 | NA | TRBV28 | CASTPTYEQYF | TGTGCCAGCACCCCTACCTACGAGCAGTACTTC
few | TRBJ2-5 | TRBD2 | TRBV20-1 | CSAVSGGAQETQYF | TGCAGTGCTGTAAGCGGGGGGGCTCAAGAGACCCAGTACTTC
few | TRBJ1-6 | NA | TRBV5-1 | CASSLDGGEMGSPLHF | TGCGCCAGCAGCTTGGATGGAGGGGAAATGGGCTCACCCCTCCACTTT